This TCR beta chain stems from a study of siplizumab effects on memory and regulatory T cells. Donor pairs, a few in total, had unstimulated naive, memory, effector memory and TEMRA subsets sequenced. Findings and caveats of the study: Alloreactive sequences tracing back to unstimulated CD4+ memory cells fell significantly with siplizumab. Memory T cells appeared less diverse than naive cells, which seemed to contribute substantially to alloresponse.

On this clone itself: Its specificity is unknown.

Germline V lookup: CDR1 MGHDK, CDR2 SYGVNS. V gave up 6 bases and J gave up 11 bases, with 16 bases separating them. This CDR3 is 12 amino acids long. The assay was immunoSEQ multiplex PCR, and TCRdb's table has in-frame clones only and misses some. Here the sample spans 50,000 to 75,000 clones, around 79% being singletons. Sequences were obtained from memory CD4+ T cells sorted from blood. The clonotype originates from a human donor in good health. The chain couples TRBV25-1 to TRBJ1-1; perhaps TRBD1 as D (6 bases). The CDR3 protein is CASSMGGTMAFF. The CDR3 region has the DNA TGTGCCAGCAGCATGGGGGGGACAATGGCTTTCTTT.